Each of the 7 T cell receptor beta chains below was sequenced from the same sample in a study of blood T cell repertoires in COVID-19. TCRdb's table, derived via immunoSEQ multiplex PCR, lists solely in-frame clones and lacks some. Of about 270,000 clones listed, 81% were seen once; the top ten hold 2.5% to 3%. The material sequenced was peripheral blood. The receptors derive from a woman aged 55 to 70 with active or convalescent COVID-19.

The chain links TRBV18 to TRBJ1-2, with 8 bases lining up with TRBD1. Trimming cost V 6 bases and J 4 bases; bases outside gene matches: 7. Germline V gene lookup returns CDR1 KGHSH and CDR2 LQKENI. This CDR3 is built from 14 residues. The CDR3 sequence is CASSPTGDFYGYTF. The CDR3 bases are TGTGCCAGCTCCCCGACAGGGGATTTCTATGGCTACACCTTC.

V usage is TRBV18 and J usage is TRBJ2-2; 9 nucleotides match TRBD2. The CDR3 runs 16 residues. Germline V CDR1 and CDR2: KGHSH, LQKENI. Germline trimming cut 6 bases from V and 0 bases from J; bases unmatched to any gene: 5. This CDR3 reads CASSIAGDANTGELFF. The CDR3 coding sequence is TGTGCCAGCTCGATAGCGGGGGACGCGAACACCGGGGAGCTGTTTTTT.

This clone was seen only a few times. V usage is TRBV12-5 and J usage is TRBJ1-1; 10 nucleotides agree with TRBD1. This CDR3 has 15 amino acids. Trimming cost V 5 bases and J 5 bases; bases outside gene matches: 8. The germline gives CDR1 LGHNT, CDR2 FRNRAP. The CDR3: CASGPRQGAVTEAFF. DNA for the CDR3: TGTGCTAGTGGTCCCCGACAGGGGGCAGTTACTGAAGCTTTCTTT.

This clone has a single count. V and J are TRBV5-4 and TRBJ1-5; tentative D call: TRBD1 (6 bases). This CDR3 is built from 16 residues. Germline assignment: CDR1 SGHNT and CDR2 YYREEE (reference sequence). V shed 1 base and J shed 1 base, with 12 bases lying between them. Here the CDR3 reads CASSLWGGQSNQPQHF. In DNA, the CDR3 is TGTGCCAGCAGCTTGTGGGGCGGACAGAGCAATCAGCCCCAGCATTTT. The full variable domain, in which reference TRBV5-4 and TRBJ1-5 provide the parts outside the CDR3, is ETGVTQSPTHLIKTRGQQVTLRCSSQSGHNTVSWYQQALGQGPQFIFQYYREEENGRGNFPPRFSGLQFPNYSSELNVNALELDDSALYLCASSLWGGQSNQPQHFGDGTRLSIL.

There are a few counts of this clone. The V and J genes are TRBV6-5 and TRBJ1-4; D is undetermined. Germline V CDR1 and CDR2: MNHEY, SVGAGI. The CDR3 has 13 amino acids. V dropped 1 base and J dropped 6 bases, with 6 bases sitting between them. Here the CDR3 reads CASSYYMDEKLFF. CDR3 nucleotides: TGTGCCAGCAGTTACTACATGGATGAAAAACTGTTTTTT.

The V gene is TRBV5-6, the J gene TRBJ2-5; 10 nucleotides align to TRBD1. The CDR3 runs to 17 residues. Unmatched junction bases numbered 15, after V lost 5 bases and J lost 5 bases. Germline-derived CDR1 and CDR2 are SGHDT and YYEEEE. This CDR3 is CASSRPGQGLLGETQYF. The CDR3 DNA follows: TGTGCCAGCAGTCGGCCGGGACAGGGGCTTCTCGGGGAGACCCAGTACTTC. Drawing the rest from reference TRBV5-6 and TRBJ2-5, the complete variable domain is DAGVTQSPTHLIKTRGQQVTLRCSPKSGHDTVSWYQQALGQGPQFIFQYYEEEERQRGNFPDRFSGHQFPNYSSELNVNALLLGDSALYLCASSRPGQGLLGETQYFGPGTRLLVL.

This rearrangement joins TRBV29-1 to TRBJ1-2; D uncertain. The germline V and J ends were trimmed by 7 bases and 0 bases, with 18 bases remaining between them. The CDR3 extends over 15 amino acids. Germline CDR1 is SQVTM and CDR2 is ANQGSEA. CDR3 in amino acids: CSADRLPRANYGYTF. The CDR3 DNA is TGCAGCGCCGATCGTCTTCCTCGGGCTAACTATGGCTACACCTTC.